This is a list of T cell receptor beta chains from one sample in a study of CXCR3-negative and CXCR3-positive naive CD8 T cells. TCRdb reprocessed the 5' RACE reads and reports one entry per CDR3 protein, with no DNA. The sample table sets out about 40,000 distinct CDR3 sequences. Sequences were obtained from naive CXCR3- CD8+ T cells from blood. The source of these receptors is a human donor in good health. Some clones in this sample may be carry-over from other donors' samples. Each CDR3 is given with its conserved first and last residue. Each record gives: J gene, V gene, CDR3 protein.

J gene: TRBJ1-2
V gene: TRBV14
CDR3 protein: CASSQDRLTGGPGYTF

J gene: TRBJ1-1
V gene: TRBV29-1
CDR3 protein: CSVALHPNTEALF

J gene: TRBJ2-7
V gene: TRBV18
CDR3 protein: CASSRTGRLLYEQYF

J gene: TRBJ1-2
V gene: TRBV10-3
CDR3 protein: CAISELWAESYGYTF

J gene: TRBJ1-4
V gene: TRBV6-5
CDR3 protein: CASSYSGSLATNEKLFF

J gene: TRBJ2-4
V gene: TRBV2
CDR3 protein: CASRHGIAKNIQYF

J gene: TRBJ2-4
V gene: TRBV9
CDR3 protein: CASSDIKNIQYF

J gene: TRBJ2-3
V gene: TRBV5-1
CDR3 protein: CASSTHARVGASDTQYF

J gene: TRBJ1-1
V gene: TRBV20-1
CDR3 protein: CSARDAGQGDTEAFF

J gene: TRBJ2-7
V gene: TRBV9
CDR3 protein: CASSPVPGVEQYF

J gene: TRBJ2-7
V gene: TRBV28
CDR3 protein: CASASLEGSYEQYF

J gene: TRBJ2-7
V gene: TRBV29-1
CDR3 protein: CSVGQGQEYEQYF

J gene: TRBJ2-2
V gene: TRBV9
CDR3 protein: CASSVGRDSAGELFF

J gene: TRBJ2-3
V gene: TRBV29-1
CDR3 protein: CSAWASGSTDTQYF

J gene: TRBJ2-1
V gene: TRBV28
CDR3 protein: CASSPLASVNEQFF

J gene: TRBJ2-5
V gene: TRBV5-1
CDR3 protein: CASPTSARETQYF

J gene: TRBJ2-7
V gene: TRBV5-1
CDR3 protein: CASSLVRDSSYEQYF

J gene: TRBJ2-1
V gene: TRBV7-2
CDR3 protein: CASSSHELAGGQGEQFF

J gene: TRBJ2-2
V gene: TRBV6-4
CDR3 protein: CASSDSTEDTGELFF

J gene: TRBJ1-2
V gene: TRBV21-1
CDR3 protein: CASSRDRYYGYTF

J gene: TRBJ2-1
V gene: TRBV29-1
CDR3 protein: CSAPLGGNEQFF

J gene: TRBJ1-1
V gene: TRBV3-1
CDR3 protein: CASSQGELLITEAFF

J gene: TRBJ2-1
V gene: TRBV29-1
CDR3 protein: CSVEVVGTREVGFHNEQFF

J gene: TRBJ1-1
V gene: TRBV5-1
CDR3 protein: CASSLDTGASGTEAFF

J gene: TRBJ2-7
V gene: TRBV7-6
CDR3 protein: CASSHSQQGSGYEQYF

J gene: TRBJ2-5
V gene: TRBV28
CDR3 protein: CASSLRPGTSSEGIETQYF

J gene: TRBJ1-1
V gene: TRBV7-3
CDR3 protein: CASSPNLGTGEAFF

J gene: TRBJ2-7
V gene: TRBV27
CDR3 protein: CASSYPPFYEQYF

J gene: TRBJ2-2
V gene: TRBV19
CDR3 protein: CASSIRGESNTGELFF

J gene: TRBJ2-1
V gene: TRBV7-9
CDR3 protein: CASSPRDRGPSGNEQFF

J gene: TRBJ2-5
V gene: TRBV7-9
CDR3 protein: CASSYPGVQALYF

J gene: TRBJ1-4
V gene: TRBV29-1
CDR3 protein: CSAPGGDGEKLFF

J gene: TRBJ2-1
V gene: TRBV7-3
CDR3 protein: CASSILTTAYNEQFF

J gene: TRBJ2-7
V gene: TRBV29-1
CDR3 protein: CSVVTGDYEQYF

J gene: TRBJ2-7
V gene: TRBV20-1
CDR3 protein: CSARVSGRELEQYF

J gene: TRBJ1-6
V gene: TRBV7-2
CDR3 protein: CASSSMTGGNSPLHF

J gene: TRBJ2-2
V gene: TRBV11-1
CDR3 protein: CASSLESGWNTGELFF

J gene: TRBJ2-3
V gene: TRBV28
CDR3 protein: CASSSPVLAGGGKSTSTDTQYF

J gene: TRBJ2-5
V gene: TRBV29-1
CDR3 protein: CSVYKDRGQETQYF

J gene: TRBJ2-7
V gene: TRBV15
CDR3 protein: CATSSGPRPEQYF

J gene: TRBJ1-1
V gene: TRBV9
CDR3 protein: CASSIWAGDPEAFF

J gene: TRBJ2-1
V gene: TRBV7-9
CDR3 protein: CASGYKGRLNEQFF

J gene: TRBJ2-5
V gene: TRBV29-1
CDR3 protein: CSVEGLAPQETQYF

J gene: TRBJ2-3
V gene: TRBV18
CDR3 protein: CASSHGLAGGPDTQYF

J gene: TRBJ2-2
V gene: TRBV6-1
CDR3 protein: CASSEGTDTGELFF

J gene: TRBJ2-7
V gene: TRBV7-9
CDR3 protein: CASSLDRGARPYEQYF

J gene: TRBJ2-1
V gene: TRBV29-1
CDR3 protein: CSVEHILGQFF

J gene: TRBJ2-1
V gene: TRBV12-3/TRBV12-4
CDR3 protein: CASSLVAGGQFEQFF